Ten or more counts support the clone carrying this T cell receptor beta chain. The data stem from a study of T cells in Graves' hyperthyroidism and ophthalmopathy. Exclusion of patients followed from uncontrolled infection, other autoimmune disease, pregnancy or lactation. Trimming stripped 2 bases from V and 2 bases from J, with 6 bases between. The V gene's germline CDR1 is LNHDA and CDR2 SQIVND (reference sequence). This CDR3 has 13 amino acids. Amplification yielded TCR beta CDR3 regions, with RNA transcripts as the source. The HTBI primer set was used in a first-round RT-PCR of the TCR CDR3. Each CDR3 protein is one row after TCRdb ran MiXCR on the multiplex PCR reads. This table has roughly 710,000 distinct CDR3 sequences, 35% appearing once.

The chain combines TRBV19 with TRBJ2-5; D call uncertain. Sequenced material: blood. This clonotype originated in a woman aged 40 to 49 with Graves' hyperthyroidism. The CDR3 sequence is CASSIQIQETQYF. CDR3 bases: TGTGCCAGTAGTATACAGATACAAGAGACCCAGTACTTC.